Below, one T cell receptor beta chain is given with its context. Per the study methods: Researchers report that nucleated cell counts were estimated from reference gene primer amplification. Sequenced by immunoSEQ multiplex PCR; TCRdb stores in-frame clones only, minus some. From that table come the V and J calls and clone size; the DNA was used to work out D and trimming. This sample yields approximately 230,000 clones, of which about 86% are seen a single time; approximately 6% belongs to the top ten. The sample originates from a study of blood T cell repertoires in COVID-19. Study details: Acute and convalescent COVID-19 samples came from the United States, Italy and Spain. Sources were T cells, B-cell-depleted T cells, or PBMCs; the material itself was cDNA or gDNA.

This CDR3 comprises 16 residues. Germline values: CDR1 SGDLS, CDR2 YYNGEE. V dropped 3 bases and J dropped 9; count of bases not matched to a gene: 12. The genes are TRBV9 and TRBJ1-6; 7 positions match TRBD1. The TCR was taken from a man aged 80 or over with acute or convalescent COVID-19. Material: peripheral blood. CDR3 in DNA: TGTGCCAGCAGCGGAAAGCCGGACAGGCTGCCTTCACCCCTCCACTTT. It specifies CASSGKPDRLPSPLHF.